The T cell receptor (beta chain) under discussion was sequenced for a study of cytomegalovirus exposure and HLA in healthy donors. The PCR had 60 Vbeta and 13 Jbeta primers. The data were produced by immunoSEQ multiplex PCR, yet TCRdb's version contains in-frame clones alone and is incomplete. This table holds 300,000 or so clones, 84% found once. Germline V CDR1 and CDR2: SGHTA, FQGNSA. V dropped 5 bases and J dropped 0 bases, with 17 bases sitting between them. The CDR3 runs to 17 residues. This clonotype was sampled from a middle-aged woman in good health and CMV-seropositive. This chain joins TRBV7-2 and TRBJ2-1, with a tentative D call TRBD2 (5 bases). Sequencing used PBMCs. CDR3 sequence: CASSLEGGRGSYNEQFF. The CDR3 coding sequence is TGTGCCAGCAGCCTTGAAGGAGGACGAGGCTCCTACAATGAGCAGTTCTTC.